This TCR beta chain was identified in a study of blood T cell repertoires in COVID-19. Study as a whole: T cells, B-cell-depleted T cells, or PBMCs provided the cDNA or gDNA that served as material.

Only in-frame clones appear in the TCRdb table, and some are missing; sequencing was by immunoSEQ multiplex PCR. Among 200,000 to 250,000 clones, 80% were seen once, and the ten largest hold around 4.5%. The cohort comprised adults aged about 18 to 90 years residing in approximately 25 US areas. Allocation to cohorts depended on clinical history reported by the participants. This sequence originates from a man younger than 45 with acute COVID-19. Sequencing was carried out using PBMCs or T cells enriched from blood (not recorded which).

The CDR3 is CASSVEGANYGYTF. In DNA, the CDR3 is TGTGCCAGCTCCGTAGAGGGGGCTAACTATGGCTACACCTTC. V usage is TRBV18 and J usage is TRBJ1-2; tentatively, D is TRBD1 (6 bases). Trimming took off 6 bases at V and 0 bases at J, with 11 bases between the two ends. Germline CDR1 is KGHSH and CDR2 is LQKENI. This CDR3 spans 14 amino acids.